Listed below are T cell receptor beta chains from one sample, sequenced in a study of blood T cell repertoires in COVID-19. Repertoires were generated with immunoSEQ multiplex PCR, while TCRdb's copy carries only in-frame clones and drops some. Here the sample spans roughly 320,000 clones, about 90% being singletons. The sequencing sample was made of peripheral blood. The receptors come from a woman aged 25 to 39 with COVID-19, enrolled during active disease. Both conserved end residues are part of each CDR3. Rows give clone size only sometimes, using once, few, many, or a class for an expanded clone.

cdr3_aa j_call clone_size v_call
CASSYAGTGRATQYF TRBJ2-3 - TRBV6-2/TRBV6-3
CASSQGTSGQNEQFF TRBJ2-1 - TRBV4-3
CASSPGQTSYNEQFF TRBJ2-1 - TRBV19
CASSLGGGNEQFF TRBJ2-1 few TRBV7-2
CASSPLGGVATGELFF TRBJ2-2 - TRBV3-1/TRBV3-2
CATGVGNQPQHF TRBJ1-5 - TRBV28
CASSPGQNTDTQYF TRBJ2-3 - TRBV5-6
CASSQRGGLVYF TRBJ2-3 - TRBV10-1
CATSRDRGDPFYGYTF TRBJ1-2 - TRBV15
CASMQLAGEGDTQYF TRBJ2-3 few TRBV6-5
CASSYRDSRPYEQYF TRBJ2-7 - TRBV6-6
CASSLSYRGRETQYF TRBJ2-5 once TRBV7-9
CASSKTSDRGKGTEAFF TRBJ1-1 once TRBV21-1
CASSADQIPNTEAFF TRBJ1-1 - TRBV5-4
CASSWDRRWGYTF TRBJ1-2 - TRBV12-3/TRBV12-4
CASSSYWDRGTNTEAFF TRBJ1-1 few TRBV5-6
CASSAYRGAGQPQHF TRBJ1-5 - TRBV19
CASSEEGQGYNEQFF TRBJ2-1 - TRBV2
CASTGGAYEKLFF TRBJ1-4 - TRBV2
CASTSRGGPYGYTF TRBJ1-2 - TRBV6-5
CASSKGGGPQKTQYF TRBJ2-5 - TRBV13
CASSFKPRGAYNEQFF TRBJ2-1 - TRBV5-6
CASSYLSQAAGELFF TRBJ2-2 - TRBV6-6
CASSLARGGKNTEAFF TRBJ1-1 - TRBV7-9
CASSQDRLGGETQYF TRBJ2-5 - TRBV4-3